Each of the 14 T cell receptor beta chains below was sequenced from the same sample in a study of blood T cell repertoires in COVID-19. Sequenced by immunoSEQ multiplex PCR; TCRdb stores in-frame clones only, minus some. The sample lists 250,000 to 300,000 clones, about 86% occurring once. The material sequenced was peripheral blood. All receptors come from a man between 18 and 29 years old with active or convalescent COVID-19.

This clone has more than one count but fewer than ten. The chain joins TRBV2 to TRBJ2-3; a weak D match, TRBD1 (5 bases). The CDR3 contains 14 residues. Trimming removed 2 bases from V and 3 bases from J, with 9 bases in between. Per the germline V gene, CDR1 is SNHLY and CDR2 is FYNNEI. CDR3 protein: CASSESRDTDTQYF. The CDR3, as DNA: TGTGCCAGCAGTGAATCCAGGGATACAGATACGCAGTATTTT.

The genes are TRBV29-1 and TRBJ1-2; a possible D gene is TRBD1 (6 bases). Germline CDR1 SQVTM, CDR2 ANQGSEA. CDR3 length: 14 amino acids. Trimming cost V 3 bases and J 4 bases, with 15 bases left between them. The CDR3 spells CSVEAGGRIYGYTF. In nucleotides, the CDR3 is TGCAGCGTTGAGGCCGGGGGGCGCATCTATGGCTACACCTTC. The variable domain in full, completed from reference TRBV29-1 and TRBJ1-2, reads SAVISQKPSRDICQRGTSLTIQCQVDSQVTMMFWYRQQPGQSLTLIATANQGSEATYESGFVIDKFPISRPNLTFSTLTVSNMSPEDSSIYLCSVEAGGRIYGYTFGSGTRLTVV.

The chain combines TRBV9 with TRBJ1-3, with no clear D. The ends were cut back, 4 bases at V and 6 bases at J, with 5 bases in the middle. Germline CDR1 is SGDLS and CDR2 is YYNGEE. The CDR3 is 11 residues long. CDR3 in amino acids: CASSSQNTIYF. In nucleotides, the CDR3 is TGTGCCAGCAGCTCCCAAAACACCATATATTTT.

A few counts support this clone. The genes are TRBV19 and TRBJ1-4, with 7 bases fitting TRBD1. Germline CDR1 reads LNHDA; CDR2 reads SQIVND (reference sequence). The V segment lost 10 bases and the J segment 4 bases; nucleotides outside the gene matches: 6. The CDR3 loop spans 13 amino acids. The CDR3 loop is CATRDSNNEKLFF. The CDR3 DNA sequence: TGTGCCACTAGGGACAGCAATAATGAAAAACTGTTTTTT.

The chain joins TRBV28 to TRBJ2-6; 7 bases are shared with TRBD1. The germline V gene encodes CDR1 MDHEN and CDR2 SYDVKM. The CDR3 is 15 amino acids. V lost 7 bases, J lost 2 bases, and 5 bases stayed unmatched. DNA for the CDR3: TGTGCCAGCAACGAACAGGGGCCTGGGGCCAACGTCCTGACTTTC. It is translated as CASNEQGPGANVLTF. The variable domain in full, with the rest retrieved from reference TRBV28 and TRBJ2-6, is DVKVTQSSRYLVKRTGEKVFLECVQDMDHENMFWYRQDPGLGLRLIYFSYDVKMKEKGDIPEGYSVSREKKERFSLILESASTNQTSMYLCASNEQGPGANVLTFGAGSRLTVL.

The V gene is TRBV13, the J gene TRBJ2-1; tentative D call: TRBD1 (7 bases). The CDR3 contains 16 residues. Germline values: CDR1 PRHDT, CDR2 FYEKMQ (reference sequence). Trimming removed 3 bases from V and 0 bases from J, with 12 bases in between. The CDR3 sequence is CASSFQGEASYNEQFF. CDR3 coding DNA: TGTGCCAGCAGCTTCCAGGGGGAGGCCTCCTACAATGAGCAGTTCTTC.

The rearrangement uses TRBV9 and TRBJ2-1; D uncertain. The germline gives CDR1 SGDLS, CDR2 YYNGEE. The CDR3 loop spans 13 amino acids. The V and J ends lost 0 bases and 7 bases respectively, with 8 bases between them. The CDR3 loop reads CASSVGTGNEQFF. The DNA for the CDR3 is TGTGCCAGCAGCGTAGGCACCGGTAATGAGCAGTTCTTC.

V is TRBV6-5 and J is TRBJ1-4, with D unclear. Germline V gene lookup returns CDR1 MNHEY and CDR2 SVGAGI. The CDR3 is 13 amino acids. Trimming shortened V by 8 bases and J by 4 bases, and 11 bases separated the two germline ends. The DNA for the CDR3 is TGTGCCAGCTGTCCAAGCGGTAATGAAAAACTGTTTTTT. Its translation is CASCPSGNEKLFF.

V is TRBV3-1 (or the pseudogene TRBV3-2) and J is TRBJ2-5; 9 bases align to TRBD2. In germline, CDR1 is LGHDT, CDR2 YNNKEL (reference sequence). The V and J ends lost 4 bases and 5 bases, in that order; junction bases with no gene match: 11. The CDR3 has 16 residues. CDR3 bases: TGTGCCAGCAGCCGAGGACTAGCGTCCATGGAGGAGACCCAGTACTTC. Its translation: CASSRGLASMEETQYF.

The rearrangement uses TRBV4-1 and TRBJ1-1; D uncertain. This CDR3 has 13 residues. V lost 4 bases to trimming and J lost 4 bases, with 10 bases between them. Germline V lookup: CDR1 MGHRA, CDR2 YSYEKL. The DNA of the CDR3 is TGCGCCAGCAGCCTACCGACGGGCACTGAAGCTTTCTTT. It specifies CASSLPTGTEAFF.

This clone has only one observation. CDR3 in amino acids: CASSLAGGKAPQHF. CDR3 nucleotides: TGTGCCAGCAGCTTGGCGGGGGGAAAGGCGCCCCAGCATTTT. V gene TRBV5-4 combines with J gene TRBJ1-5; maybe TRBD1 (5 bases). The CDR3 covers 14 residues. Trimming left V 0 bases short and J 9 bases short, with 13 bases between. The germline gives CDR1 SGHNT, CDR2 YYREEE (reference sequence).

V is TRBV13 and J is TRBJ2-1, with D hard to call. CDR3 length equals 11 residues. Germline V lookup: CDR1 PRHDT, CDR2 FYEKMQ (reference sequence). The ends were cut back, 5 bases at V and 9 bases at J, with 8 bases in the middle. CDR3 in DNA: TGTGCCAGCAGCCTGAGAGGTGAGCAGTTCTTC. It specifies CASSLRGEQFF.

The CDR3 region is CASITAASYNSPLHF. CDR3 sequence (DNA): TGTGCCAGCATCACCGCGGCCTCCTATAATTCACCCCTCCACTTT. The V call is TRBV6-5, the J call TRBJ1-6; unclear D gene. The CDR3 consists of 15 residues. V gave up 7 bases and J gave up 0 bases, with 10 bases separating them. Germline V gene data show CDR1 as MNHEY and CDR2 as SVGAGI.

The V and J genes are TRBV7-8 and TRBJ1-1; 7 bases fit TRBD1. Germline loops: CDR1 SGHVS, CDR2 FQNEAQ. The CDR3 is made up of 14 amino acids. V shed 5 bases, J shed 6 bases, and the junction held 9 bases outside the gene matches. The CDR3 loop is CASSPDREIPEAFF. The CDR3 nucleotides are TGTGCCAGCAGCCCCGACAGGGAAATCCCTGAAGCTTTCTTT.